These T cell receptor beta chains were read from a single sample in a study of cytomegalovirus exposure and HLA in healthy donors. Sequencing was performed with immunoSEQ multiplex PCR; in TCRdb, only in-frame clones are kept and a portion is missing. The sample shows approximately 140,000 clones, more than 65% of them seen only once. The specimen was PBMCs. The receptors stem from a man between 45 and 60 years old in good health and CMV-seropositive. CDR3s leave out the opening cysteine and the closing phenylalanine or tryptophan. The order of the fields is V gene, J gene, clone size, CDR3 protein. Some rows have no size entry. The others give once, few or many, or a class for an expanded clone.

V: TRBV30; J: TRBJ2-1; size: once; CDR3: AWSLQGSYNEQF
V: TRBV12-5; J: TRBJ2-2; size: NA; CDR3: ASGLAWDRGSVSGELF
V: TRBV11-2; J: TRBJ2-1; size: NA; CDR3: ASSPRGASGGHNNEQF
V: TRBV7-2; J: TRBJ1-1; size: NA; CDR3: ASSLYMTGGYMNTEAF
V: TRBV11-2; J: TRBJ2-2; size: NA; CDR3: ASSIQGPGELF
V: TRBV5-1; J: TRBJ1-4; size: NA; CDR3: ASSPSGVHNEKLF
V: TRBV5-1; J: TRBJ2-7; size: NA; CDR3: ASSPQGSSGYEQY
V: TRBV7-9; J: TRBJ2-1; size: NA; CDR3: ASSPWQGVSSYNEQF
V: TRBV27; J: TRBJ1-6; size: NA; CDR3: ASSLKPDSPLH
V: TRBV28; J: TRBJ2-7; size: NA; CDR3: AGARHGASYEQY
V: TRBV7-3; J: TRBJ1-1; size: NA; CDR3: ASRAGATTEAF
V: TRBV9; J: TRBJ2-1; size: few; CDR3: ASSVYVRGRRESNEQF
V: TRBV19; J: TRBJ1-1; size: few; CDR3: ASRHREYFNTEAF
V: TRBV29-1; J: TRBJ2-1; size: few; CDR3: SVGERRNEQF
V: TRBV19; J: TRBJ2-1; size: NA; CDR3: ASMGLARNEQF
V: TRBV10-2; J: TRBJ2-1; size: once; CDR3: ASSEIGGEFEQF
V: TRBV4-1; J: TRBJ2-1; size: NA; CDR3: ASSQTQGLSSYNEQF
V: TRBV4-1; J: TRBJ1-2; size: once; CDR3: ASSHNSDYGYT
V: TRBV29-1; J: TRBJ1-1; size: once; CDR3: SVPGRGGSEAF
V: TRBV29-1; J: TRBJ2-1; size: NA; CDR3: SVDTADRGYNEQF
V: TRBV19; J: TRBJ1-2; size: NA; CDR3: ASRPGQGLERYGYT
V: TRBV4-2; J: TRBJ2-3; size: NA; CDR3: ASSQDSRGGEQY
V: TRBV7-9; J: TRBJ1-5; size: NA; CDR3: ASSLGGEQPQH
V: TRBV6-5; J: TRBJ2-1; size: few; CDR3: ASSYAAPGMDEQF
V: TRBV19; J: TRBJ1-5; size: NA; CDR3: ASGAASNQPQH
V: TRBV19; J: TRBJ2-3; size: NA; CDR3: ASSVRTDVTQY
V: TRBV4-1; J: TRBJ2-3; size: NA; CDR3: ASSPRTSGSHVDTQY
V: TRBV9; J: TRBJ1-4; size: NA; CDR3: ASSVAGAGGEKLF
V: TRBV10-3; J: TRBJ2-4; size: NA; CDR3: AISDGRAKNIQY
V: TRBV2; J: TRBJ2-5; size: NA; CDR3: ASSLPQGSGQETQY
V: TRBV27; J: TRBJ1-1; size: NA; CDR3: ASSFRDRASEAF
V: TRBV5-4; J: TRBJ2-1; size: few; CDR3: ASSFEGPSYNEQF
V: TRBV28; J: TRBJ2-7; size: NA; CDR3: ASTPGTASYEQY
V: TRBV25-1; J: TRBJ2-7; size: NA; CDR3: ASSLYEQY
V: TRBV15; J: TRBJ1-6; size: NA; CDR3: ATSSKTVINSPLH
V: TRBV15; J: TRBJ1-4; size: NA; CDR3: ATSRGFGQGREKLF
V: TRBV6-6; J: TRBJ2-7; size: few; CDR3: ASSYGDKTYEQY
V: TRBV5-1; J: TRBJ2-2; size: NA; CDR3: ASSGVASGTGELF
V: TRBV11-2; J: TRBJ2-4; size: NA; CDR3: ASSFGGAGRGGQKGIQY
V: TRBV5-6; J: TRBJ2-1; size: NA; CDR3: ASSSGVYRGLYNEQF
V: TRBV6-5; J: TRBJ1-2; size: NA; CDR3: ASSYALQGEGYT
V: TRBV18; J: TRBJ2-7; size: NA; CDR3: ASSPGDWSYEQY
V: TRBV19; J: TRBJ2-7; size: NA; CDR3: ASSTGRAGKQY
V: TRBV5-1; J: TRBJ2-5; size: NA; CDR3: ASSLAGTGPGEQY
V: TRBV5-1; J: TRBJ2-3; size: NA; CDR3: ASRSGTSTDTQY
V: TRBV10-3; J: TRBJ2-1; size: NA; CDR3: AIRTSGRRGSSYNEQF
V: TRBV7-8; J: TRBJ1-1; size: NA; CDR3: ASSPAGGGVEAF
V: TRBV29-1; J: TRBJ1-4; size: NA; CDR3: SWGGNEEKLF
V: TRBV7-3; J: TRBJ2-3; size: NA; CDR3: ASSLGRESTDTQY